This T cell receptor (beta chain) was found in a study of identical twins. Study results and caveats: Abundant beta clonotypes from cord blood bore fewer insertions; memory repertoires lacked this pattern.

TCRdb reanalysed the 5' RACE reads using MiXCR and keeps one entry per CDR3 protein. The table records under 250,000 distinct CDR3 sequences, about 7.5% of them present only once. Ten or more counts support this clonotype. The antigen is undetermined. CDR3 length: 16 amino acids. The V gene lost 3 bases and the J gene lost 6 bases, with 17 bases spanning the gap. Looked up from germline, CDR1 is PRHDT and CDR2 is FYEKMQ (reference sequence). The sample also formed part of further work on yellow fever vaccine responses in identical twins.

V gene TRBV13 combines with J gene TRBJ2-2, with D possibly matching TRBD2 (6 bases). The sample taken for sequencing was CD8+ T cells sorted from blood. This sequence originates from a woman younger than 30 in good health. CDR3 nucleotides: TGTGCCAGCAGCTTGGGTCCGGGAGCGTCAGCCGGGGAGCTGTTTTTT. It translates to CASSLGPGASAGELFF.